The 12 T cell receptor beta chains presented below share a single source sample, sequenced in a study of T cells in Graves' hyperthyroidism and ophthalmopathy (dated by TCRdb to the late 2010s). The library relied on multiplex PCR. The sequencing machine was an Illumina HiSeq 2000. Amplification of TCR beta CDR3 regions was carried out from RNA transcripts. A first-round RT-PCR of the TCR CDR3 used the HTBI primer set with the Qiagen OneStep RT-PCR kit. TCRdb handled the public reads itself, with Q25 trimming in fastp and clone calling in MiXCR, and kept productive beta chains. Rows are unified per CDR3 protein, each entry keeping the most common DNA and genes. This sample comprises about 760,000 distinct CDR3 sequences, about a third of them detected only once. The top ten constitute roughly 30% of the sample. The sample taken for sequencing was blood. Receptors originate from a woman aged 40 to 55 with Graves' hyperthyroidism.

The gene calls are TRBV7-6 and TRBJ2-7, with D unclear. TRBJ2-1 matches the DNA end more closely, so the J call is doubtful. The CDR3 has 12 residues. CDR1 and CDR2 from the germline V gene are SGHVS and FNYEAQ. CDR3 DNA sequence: TGTGCCAGCAGCTTAGTCCCCAATGAGCAGTTCTTC. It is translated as CASSLVPNEQFF.

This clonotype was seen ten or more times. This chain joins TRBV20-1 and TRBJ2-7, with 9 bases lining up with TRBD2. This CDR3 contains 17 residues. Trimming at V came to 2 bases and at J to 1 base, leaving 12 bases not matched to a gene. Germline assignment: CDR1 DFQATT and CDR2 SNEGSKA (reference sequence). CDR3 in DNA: TGCAGTGCTAGACCACTCCCGGCTAGCGGGACTTCCTACGAGCAGTACTTC. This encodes CSARPLPASGTSYEQYF.

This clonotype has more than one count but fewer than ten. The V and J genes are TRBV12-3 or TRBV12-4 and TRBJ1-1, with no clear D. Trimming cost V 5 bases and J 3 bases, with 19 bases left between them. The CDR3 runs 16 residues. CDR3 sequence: CASSRIRRPWDTEAFF. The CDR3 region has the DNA TGTGCCAGCAGTCGGATCAGGCGTCCCTGGGACACTGAAGCTTTCTTT.

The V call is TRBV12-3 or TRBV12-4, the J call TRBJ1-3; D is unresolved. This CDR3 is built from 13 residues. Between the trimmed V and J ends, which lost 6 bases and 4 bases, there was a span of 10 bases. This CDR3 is CASSPASGNTIYF. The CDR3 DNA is TGTGCCAGCAGCCCCGCGTCGGGAAACACCATATATTTT.

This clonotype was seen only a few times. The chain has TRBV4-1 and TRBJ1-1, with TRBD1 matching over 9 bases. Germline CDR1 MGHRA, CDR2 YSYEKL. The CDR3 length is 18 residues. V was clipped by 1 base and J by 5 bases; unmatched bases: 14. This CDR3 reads CASSQGPGDRARRTEAFF. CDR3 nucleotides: TGCGCCAGCAGCCAAGGTCCAGGGGACAGGGCCCGAAGAACTGAAGCTTTCTTT.

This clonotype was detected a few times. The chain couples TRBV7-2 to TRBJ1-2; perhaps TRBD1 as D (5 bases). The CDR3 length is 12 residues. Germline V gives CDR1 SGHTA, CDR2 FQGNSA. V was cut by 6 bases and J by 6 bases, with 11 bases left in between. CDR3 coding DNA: TGTGCCAGCAGTTCAAGGACAAATGGCTACACCTTC. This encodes CASSSRTNGYTF.

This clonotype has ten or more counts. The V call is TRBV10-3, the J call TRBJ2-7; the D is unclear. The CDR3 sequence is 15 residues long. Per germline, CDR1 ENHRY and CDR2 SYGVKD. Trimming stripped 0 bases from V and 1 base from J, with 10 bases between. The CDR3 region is CAISESLGFSYEQYF. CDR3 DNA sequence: TGTGCCATCAGTGAGTCTTTGGGTTTTTCCTACGAGCAGTACTTC.

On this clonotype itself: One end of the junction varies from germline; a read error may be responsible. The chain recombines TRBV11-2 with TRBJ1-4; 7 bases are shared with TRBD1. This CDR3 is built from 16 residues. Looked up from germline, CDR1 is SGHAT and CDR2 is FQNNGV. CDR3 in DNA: TGCGCCAGCAGCCAAGGGGCGGCGACAGGGAGAGAAAAACTGTTTTTT. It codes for CASSQGAATGREKLFF. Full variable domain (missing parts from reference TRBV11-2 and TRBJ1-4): EAGVAQSPRYKIIEKRQSVAFWCNPISGHATLYWYQQILGQGPKLLIQFQNNGVVDDSQLPKDRFSAERLKGVDSTLKIQPAKLEDSAVYLCASSQGAATGREKLFFGSGTQLSVL.

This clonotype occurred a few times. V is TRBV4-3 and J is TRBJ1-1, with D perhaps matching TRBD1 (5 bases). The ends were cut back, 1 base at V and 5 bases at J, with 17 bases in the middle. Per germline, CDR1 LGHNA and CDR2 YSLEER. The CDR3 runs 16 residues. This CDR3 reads CASSQGWSGRGTEAFF. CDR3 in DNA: TGCGCCAGCAGCCAAGGGTGGTCTGGGAGGGGTACTGAAGCTTTCTTT.

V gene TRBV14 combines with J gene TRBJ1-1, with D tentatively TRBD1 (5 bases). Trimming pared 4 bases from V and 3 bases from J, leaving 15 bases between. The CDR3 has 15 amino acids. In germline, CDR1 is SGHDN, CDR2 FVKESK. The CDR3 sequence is CASSRQGSWDTEAFF. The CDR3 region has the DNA TGTGCCAGCAGCCGGCAGGGAAGTTGGGACACTGAAGCTTTCTTT. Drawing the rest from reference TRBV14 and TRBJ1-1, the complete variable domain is EAGVTQFPSHSVIEKGQTVTLRCDPISGHDNLYWYRRVMGKEIKFLLHFVKESKQDESGMPNNRFLAERTGGTYSTLKVQPAELEDSGVYFCASSRQGSWDTEAFFGQGTRLTVV.

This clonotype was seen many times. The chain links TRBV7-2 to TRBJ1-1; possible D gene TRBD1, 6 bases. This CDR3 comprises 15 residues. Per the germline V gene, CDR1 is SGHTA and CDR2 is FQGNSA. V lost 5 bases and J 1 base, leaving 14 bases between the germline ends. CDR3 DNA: TGTGCCAGCAGCCCAACCTGGACAGCGAACACTGAAGCTTTCTTT. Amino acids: CASSPTWTANTEAFF.

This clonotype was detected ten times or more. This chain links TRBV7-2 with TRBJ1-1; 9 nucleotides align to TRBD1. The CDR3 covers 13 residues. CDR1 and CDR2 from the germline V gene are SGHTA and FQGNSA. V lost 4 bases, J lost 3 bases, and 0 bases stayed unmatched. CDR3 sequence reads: CASSWDRDTEAFF. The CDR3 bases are TGTGCCAGCAGCTGGGACAGGGACACTGAAGCTTTCTTT.